Listed here are 7 T cell receptor beta chains from one sample, sequenced in a study of T cells in Graves' hyperthyroidism and ophthalmopathy. There were TCR beta CDR3 regions amplified from RNA transcripts. Using the HTBI primer set, a first-round RT-PCR was run on the TCR CDR3. TCRdb reprocessed the multiplex PCR reads with MiXCR, giving one entry per CDR3 protein. This repertoire shows under 40,000 distinct CDR3 sequences, approximately 50% found once; its top ten account for more than 25%. Sequenced sample: blood. The receptor source for this set is a woman aged 40 to 50 with Graves' ophthalmopathy.

This chain links TRBV2 with TRBJ2-3, with 8 bases lining up with TRBD2. The germline V gene encodes CDR1 SNHLY and CDR2 FYNNEI. There are 15 residues in the CDR3. The J segment lost 6 bases and the V segment lost 5 bases, leaving 10 bases of the junction unmatched. The CDR3 reads CASSSGLVVADTQYF. CDR3 in DNA: TGTGCCAGCAGTTCGGGACTAGTGGTTGCGGATACGCAGTATTTT. The whole variable domain, filled in from reference TRBV2 and TRBJ2-3, reads EPEVTQTPSHQVTQMGQEVILRCVPISNHLYFYWYRQILGQKVEFLVSFYNNEISEKSEIFDDQFSVERPDGSNFTLKIRSTKLEDSAMYFCASSSGLVVADTQYFGPGTRLTVL.

This clonotype was observed many times. CDR3 nucleotides: TGTGCCAGCAGTTCTATGACTGACTATAATTCACCCCTCCACTTT. It encodes CASSSMTDYNSPLHF. The chain uses TRBV28 and TRBJ1-6, with D unresolved. CDR3 length equals 15 residues. Germline-derived CDR1 and CDR2 are MDHEN and SYDVKM. V was trimmed by 4 bases and J by 3 bases, leaving 10 bases between them.

The CDR3 nucleotides read TGTGCCACCAGCAGAGATGTATCTGGGACAGGGGCGGCGGGCTACACCTTC. Translating gives CATSRDVSGTGAAGYTF. V is TRBV15 and J is TRBJ1-2; the match to TRBD1 covers 10 bases. V was pared by 0 bases and J by 8 bases, with 12 bases of the junction left unmatched. The germline V gene has CDR1 LNHNV and CDR2 YYDKDF (reference sequence). CDR3 length equals 17 residues.

This rearrangement joins TRBV15 to TRBJ2-5; possibly TRBD1 or TRBD2 for D (5 bases each). The V end lost 5 bases, the J end lost 3 bases, and 13 bases lay between the germline ends. The CDR3 has 14 residues. The V gene's germline CDR1 is LNHNV and CDR2 YYDKDF (reference sequence). The CDR3 DNA reads TGTGCCACCAGCTCCCGGGACCTTGAAGAGACCCAGTACTTC. Translated: CATSSRDLEETQYF.

The chain is built from TRBV5-4 and TRBJ2-7, with TRBD1 identical over 8 bases. The germline CDR1 and CDR2 sequences are SGHNT and YYREEE (reference sequence). This CDR3 region has 13 residues. The CDR3 is CASSLGTRDRPWV. The CDR3 region has the DNA TGTGCCAGCAGCTTGGGGACCAGGGACAGGCCCTGGGTC.

This clonotype has ten or more counts. The chain uses TRBV9 and TRBJ2-7; 12 nucleotides agree with TRBD2. CDR1 and CDR2 from the germline V gene are SGDLS and YYNGEE. There are 16 residues in the CDR3. Trimming at V came to 0 bases and at J to 6 bases, leaving 7 bases not matched to a gene. The CDR3 region is CASSVASGRGPGEQYF. CDR3 in DNA: TGTGCCAGCAGCGTAGCTAGCGGGAGGGGACCCGGCGAGCAGTACTTC.

V gene TRBV20-1 combines with J gene TRBJ2-3; 7 bases line up with TRBD1. The CDR3 runs 15 residues. CDR1 DFQATT and CDR2 SNEGSKA come from the germline V gene (reference sequence). The V and J ends lost 6 bases and 11 bases, in that order; junction bases with no gene match: 20. The CDR3 here is CSANPTGTYGNEQYF. DNA for the CDR3: TGCAGTGCGAATCCGACAGGGACCTATGGCAATGAGCAGTATTTT.